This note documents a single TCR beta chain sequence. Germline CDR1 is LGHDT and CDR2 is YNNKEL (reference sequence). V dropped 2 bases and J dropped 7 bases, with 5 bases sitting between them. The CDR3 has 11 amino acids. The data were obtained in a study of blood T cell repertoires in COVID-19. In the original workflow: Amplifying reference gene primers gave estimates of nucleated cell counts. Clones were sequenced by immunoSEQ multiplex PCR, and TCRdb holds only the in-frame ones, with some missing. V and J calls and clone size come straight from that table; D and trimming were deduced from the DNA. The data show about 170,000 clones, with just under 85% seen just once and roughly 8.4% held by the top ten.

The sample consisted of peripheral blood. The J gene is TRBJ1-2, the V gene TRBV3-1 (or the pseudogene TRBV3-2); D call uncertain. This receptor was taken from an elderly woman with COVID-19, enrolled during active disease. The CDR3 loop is CASSQTGGYTF. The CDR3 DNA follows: TGTGCCAGCAGCCAAACGGGTGGCTACACCTTC.